The TCR beta chain under discussion was sequenced for a study of early T cells in non-severe SARS-CoV-2 infection. This clonotype was observed a few times. The V end was cut by 4 bases, the J end by 4 bases, with 7 bases between. The CDR3 spans 12 residues. Germline V CDR1 and CDR2: LGHDT, YNNKEL (reference sequence). Via MiXCR, TCRdb re-called the 5' RACE reads, giving one row per CDR3 protein. This sample has 68,000 or so distinct CDR3 sequences; more than 10% occur once, and the top ten carry around 1.7%. This receptor was identified in an adult who was a healthcare worker with PCR-confirmed SARS-CoV-2 infection or an uninfected control (not recorded which). Sequenced: whole blood. The chain links TRBV3-1 to TRBJ1-1, with D possibly TRBD1 on 6 matching bases. CDR3 nucleotides: TGTGCCAGCAGCCGGACAGCCACTGAAGCTTTCTTT. Translating gives CASSRTATEAFF.